These 28 T cell receptor beta chains were sequenced from one sample in a study of molecular identifiers for immune sequencing clone quantification. Each CDR3 protein gets one entry after TCRdb re-called the PCR reads with MiXCR. Among 350,000 or so distinct CDR3 sequences listed, about 20% were seen once. The material sequenced was naive CD8+ T cells from blood, with Jurkat cell RNA spiked in. Indicated subset: FACS-sorted CD8+CD4-CCR7+CD45RA+ naive T cells. All receptors come from a human donor in good health. Some libraries in this study had Jurkat cell RNA spiked in.

This clonotype was recorded at least ten times. This sequence joins TRBV7-6 and TRBJ2-1; 8 positions agree with TRBD1. V gave up 5 bases and J gave up 5 bases; unmatched junction bases: 8. The germline V gene encodes CDR1 SGHVS and CDR2 FNYEAQ. The CDR3 runs 15 residues. The CDR3 bases are TGTGCCAGCAGCCGGGACAGGCCCCTCGACAATGAGCAGTTCTTC. Residues: CASSRDRPLDNEQFF.

The sample holds many counts of this clonotype. The rearrangement uses TRBV12-5 and TRBJ2-3; D gene ambiguous. Germline CDR1 reads LGHNT; CDR2 reads FRNRAP. Deletions cut 0 bases from V and 7 bases from J, with 2 bases between. This CDR3 is 11 amino acids long. In DNA, the CDR3 is TGTGCTAGTGGTTTGGTCTATACGCAGTATTTT. This codes for CASGLVYTQYF. Full variable domain (outside the CDR3, taken from reference TRBV12-5 and TRBJ2-3): DARVTQTPRHKVTEMGQEVTMRCQPILGHNTVFWYRQTMMQGLELLAYFRNRAPLDDSGMPKDRFSAEMPDATLATLKIQPSEPRDSAVYFCASGLVYTQYFGPGTRLTVL.

This clonotype was picked up many times. CDR3 amino acids: CSASGLAGTTSYNEQFF. Written as DNA, the CDR3 is TGCAGTGCCTCCGGACTAGCGGGGACTACCTCCTACAATGAGCAGTTCTTC. The J gene is TRBJ2-1, the V gene TRBV20-1; 12 nucleotides align to TRBD2. J gave up 0 bases and V 6 bases, and 9 bases lay outside the gene matches. Germline V gene lookup returns CDR1 DFQATT and CDR2 SNEGSKA (reference sequence). There are 17 residues in the CDR3.

Comment on this clonotype: A read error is possible here, since a much larger clone lies one base away. The chain is built from TRBV6-6 and TRBJ2-1; D call uncertain. The CDR3 spans 16 residues. Germline assignment: CDR1 MNHNY and CDR2 SVGAGI (reference sequence). Trimming stripped 4 bases from V and 0 bases from J, with 13 bases between. CDR3 in DNA: TGTGCCAGCAGTTGCTCGACGGAGAGCTCCTACAATGAGCAGTTCTTC. It codes for CASSCSTESSYNEQFF.

This clonotype was observed at least ten times. The chain combines TRBV14 with TRBJ2-7; D possibly matches TRBD1 or TRBD2 (5 bases each). The CDR3 loop spans 13 amino acids. Germline V CDR1 and CDR2: SGHDN, FVKESK. The germline V and J ends were trimmed by 1 base and 4 bases, with 8 bases remaining between them. CDR3 region: CASSQGGWYEQYF. The CDR3 DNA sequence: TGTGCCAGCAGCCAAGGGGGGTGGTACGAGCAGTACTTC.

There are many counts of this clonotype. The V gene is TRBV29-1, the J gene TRBJ2-3; TRBD1 is a possible D gene (5 bases). V was cut by 5 bases and J by 4 bases, with 16 bases left in between. The germline V gene encodes CDR1 SQVTM and CDR2 ANQGSEA. The CDR3 has 14 amino acids. The DNA for the CDR3 is TGCAGCGTTCGTCCCCCAGGGTACTCAGATACGCAGTATTTT. Protein sequence: CSVRPPGYSDTQYF.

The chain employs TRBV4-1 and TRBJ2-7; TRBD2 matches at 12 bases. CDR3 length equals 18 residues. Germline trimming cut 1 base from V and 6 bases from J; bases unmatched to any gene: 13. CDR1 and CDR2 from the germline V gene are MGHRA and YSYEKL. CDR3 in amino acids: CASSQVLASGGAGCEQYF. CDR3 coding DNA: TGCGCCAGCAGCCAAGTTTTGGCTAGCGGGGGGGCAGGCTGCGAGCAGTACTTC.

Concerning this clonotype: This could be a read error, since a much larger clone is one nucleotide away. This chain connects TRBV12-3 or TRBV12-4 to TRBJ1-1; no clear D. Trimming removed 4 bases from V and 3 bases from J, with 9 bases in between. The CDR3 covers 13 residues. Here the CDR3 reads CASSYVMDTEAFF. The CDR3 DNA reads as TGTGCCAGCAGTTATGTAATGGACACTGAAGCTTTCTTT.

Comment on this clonotype: A much larger clone differs from this one at a single base, so this may be a read error. This chain links TRBV7-8 with TRBJ2-7, with D perhaps TRBD1 or TRBD2 (6 bases each). The CDR3 length is 16 residues. CDR1 and CDR2 (germline): SGHVS, FQNEAQ. DNA for the CDR3: TGTGCCAGCAGCTTAGGAGGGGGGACGGGCGGCTACGAGCGGTACTTC. Translated, it gives CASSLGGGTGGYERYF.

This clonotype showed up many times. This chain connects TRBV7-6 to TRBJ2-5; no firm D call. Trimming removed 2 bases at V and 3 bases at J, with 10 bases between. Germline lookup yields CDR1 SGHVS and CDR2 FNYEAQ. The CDR3 consists of 14 residues. CDR3 protein: CASSLMLREETQYF. The CDR3 nucleotides are TGTGCCAGCAGCTTAATGCTCAGAGAAGAGACCCAGTACTTC.

In its sample, this clonotype was seen many times. V and J are TRBV19 and TRBJ2-3; 12 bases are a match to TRBD2. Germline CDR1 LNHDA, CDR2 SQIVND (reference sequence). Trimming cost V 3 bases and J 3 bases; bases outside gene matches: 4. The CDR3 consists of 16 residues. CDR3 nucleotides: TGTGCCAGTAGTATTTGGACTAGCGGGGAAACAGATACGCAGTATTTT. Its translation is CASSIWTSGETDTQYF.

This clonotype appeared many times. V usage is TRBV4-1 and J usage is TRBJ1-2; maybe TRBD1 (5 bases). The V gene's germline CDR1 is MGHRA and CDR2 YSYEKL. This CDR3 has 17 amino acids. The ends were cut back, 0 bases at V and 4 bases at J, with 18 bases in the middle. The CDR3 DNA reads TGCGCCAGCAGCCAAGAGGGGCCGGGGATTATTGGCTATGGCTACACCTTC. It encodes CASSQEGPGIIGYGYTF.

On this clonotype itself: This may arise from a read error, as a much more abundant clone is one base away. This chain connects TRBV7-2 to TRBJ2-1; TRBD2 is a possible D gene (7 bases). The CDR3 sequence is 16 residues long. Germline CDR1 reads SGHTA; CDR2 reads FQGNSA. V was pared by 5 bases and J by 2 bases, with 16 bases between. This CDR3 is CASSKRGGDPYNEQFF. The CDR3 nucleotides read TGTGCCAGCAGCAAACGAGGGGGGGACCCCTACAATGAGCAGTTCTTC.

Ten or more counts support this clonotype. The genes are TRBV13 and TRBJ2-7; 8 nucleotides agree with TRBD1. CDR1 is PRHDT and CDR2 is FYEKMQ in the germline V gene (reference sequence). V was clipped by 4 bases and J by 1 base; unmatched bases: 3. CDR3 size: 14 residues. In DNA, the CDR3 is TGTGCCAGCAGCTCGCACAGGGGGTCCTACGAGCAGTACTTC. It encodes CASSSHRGSYEQYF.

This clonotype was detected many times. The rearrangement links TRBV7-2 to TRBJ2-7; D is possibly TRBD1 (5 bases). Germline-derived CDR1 and CDR2 are SGHTA and FQGNSA. The V and J ends lost 0 bases and 7 bases respectively, with 13 bases between them. The CDR3 is 14 amino acids. CDR3 sequence reads: CASSLAARPGEQYF. CDR3 DNA sequence: TGTGCCAGCAGCTTAGCGGCCAGGCCAGGGGAGCAGTACTTC.

This clonotype was seen a few times. The chain has TRBV12-3 or TRBV12-4 and TRBJ1-2, with D possibly matching TRBD1 (6 bases). The CDR3 has 14 amino acids. V gave up 3 bases and J gave up 6 bases, with 14 bases separating them. The CDR3 DNA reads TGTGCCAGCAGTTTGGTGCGGGACACCAATGGCTACACCTTC. As protein: CASSLVRDTNGYTF.

The chain is built from TRBV12-3 or TRBV12-4 and TRBJ2-1, with D possibly being TRBD1 (5 bases). This CDR3 comprises 14 residues. Trimming stripped 6 bases from V and 8 bases from J, with 17 bases between. Here the CDR3 reads CASSPGLRADEQFF. The CDR3 DNA follows: TGTGCCAGCAGCCCAGGGTTAAGGGCGGATGAGCAGTTCTTC.

This clonotype was picked up many times. The CDR3 spells CASSPTETRYEQYF. In DNA, the CDR3 is TGTGCCAGCAGCCCGACAGAGACTCGATACGAGCAGTACTTC. This chain connects TRBV6-2 or TRBV6-3 to TRBJ2-7, with a possible D match to TRBD1 (5 bases). In germline, CDR1 is MNHEY, CDR2 SVGEGT. V was trimmed by 6 bases and J by 4 bases, leaving 16 bases between them. The CDR3 runs 14 residues.

This clonotype was picked up many times. The gene calls are TRBV29-1 and TRBJ1-1, with 7 nucleotides matching TRBD1. V lost 6 bases and J lost 1; bases outside the gene matches: 8. Germline V CDR1 and CDR2: SQVTM, ANQGSEA. The CDR3 sequence is 14 residues long. CDR3 protein: CSVRKGQTNTEAFF. The DNA of the CDR3 is TGCAGCGTGAGAAAGGGACAGACGAACACTGAAGCTTTCTTT.

About this clonotype itself: A much larger clone lies a single base off, so this may be a read error. The genes are TRBV30 and TRBJ1-1; D is perhaps TRBD1 (6 bases). The CDR3 runs to 14 residues. The germline gives CDR1 GTSNPN, CDR2 SVGIG (reference sequence). The CDR3 loop reads CAWSVRGANTEASF. CDR3 in DNA: TGTGCCTGGAGTGTACGGGGGGCGAACACTGAAGCTTCCTTT.

A few counts support this clonotype. This rearrangement joins TRBV4-1 to TRBJ1-2; the match to TRBD1 covers 7 bases. V was pared by 4 bases and J by 7 bases, with 12 bases of the junction left unmatched. Germline assignment: CDR1 MGHRA and CDR2 YSYEKL. This CDR3 region has 15 residues. CDR3 amino acids: CASSPPGRQGIGYTF. The CDR3 coding sequence is TGCGCCAGCAGCCCCCCGGGGCGACAGGGAATTGGCTACACCTTC.

This clonotype was seen a handful of times. The CDR3 nucleotides are TGTGCCAGCAGCTTAAGGGCTTCAATCTACAATGAGCAGTTCTTC. Its protein is CASSLRASIYNEQFF. The chain carries TRBV7-6 and TRBJ2-1; D uncertain. The CDR3 runs 15 residues. Deletions cut 2 bases from V and 3 bases from J, with 11 bases between. Per the germline V gene, CDR1 is SGHVS and CDR2 is FNYEAQ.

Details on this clonotype: Since a much larger clone is just one base distant, this may be a read error. The rearrangement links TRBV6-2 or TRBV6-3 to TRBJ1-1; 11 bases fit TRBD1. Germline V gene lookup returns CDR1 MNHEY and CDR2 SVGEGT. The CDR3 totals 17 residues. V lost 5 bases and J lost 5; bases outside the gene matches: 13. The CDR3 protein is CASSLGQGASYKTEAFF. As DNA, the CDR3 is TGTGCCAGCAGTCTCGGACAGGGGGCTTCCTACAAGACTGAAGCTTTCTTT.

This clonotype was observed at least ten times. The chain has TRBV7-2 and TRBJ2-1; no clear D gene. Germline V CDR1 and CDR2: SGHTA, FQGNSA. Deletions cut 4 bases from V and 10 bases from J, with 11 bases between. This CDR3 is built from 12 residues. The CDR3: CASSYFTGEQFF. The CDR3 DNA reads TGTGCCAGCAGCTACTTTACGGGCGAGCAGTTCTTC. The entire variable domain, with the rest obtained from reference TRBV7-2 and TRBJ2-1, is as follows: GAGVSQSPSNKVTEKGKDVELRCDPISGHTALYWYRQSLGQGLEFLIYFQGNSAPDKSGLPSDRFSAERTGGSVSTLTIQRTQQEDSAVYLCASSYFTGEQFFGPGTRLTVL.

This clonotype was seen many times. The V gene is TRBV2, the J gene TRBJ2-3, with D uncertain. The CDR3 has 15 residues. Per the germline V gene, CDR1 is SNHLY and CDR2 is FYNNEI. V was cut by 3 bases and J by 3 bases, with 13 bases left in between. The CDR3 bases are TGTGCCAGCAGTGATATGGGATCTAAAACAGATACGCAGTATTTT. The encoded protein is CASSDMGSKTDTQYF.

This clonotype has more than one count but fewer than ten. J is TRBJ2-3 and V is TRBV11-2; D is possibly TRBD2 (6 bases). The ends were cut back, 4 bases at V and 3 bases at J, with 17 bases in the middle. This CDR3 comprises 16 residues. The V gene's germline CDR1 is SGHAT and CDR2 FQNNGV. The CDR3 here is CASSSPDMGGTDTQYF. CDR3 nucleotides: TGTGCCAGCAGCTCCCCGGACATGGGAGGAACAGATACGCAGTATTTT.

This clonotype was detected many times. V and J are TRBV4-3 and TRBJ2-7, with D tentatively TRBD1 or TRBD2 (5 bases each). V lost 0 bases to trimming and J lost 6 bases, with 15 bases between them. The CDR3 sequence is 15 residues long. Germline V gene sequence: CDR1 LGHNA, CDR2 YSLEER. CDR3 in DNA: TGCGCCAGCAGCCAAGATAATATTGCAGGGAGCGAGCAGTACTTC. Its protein is CASSQDNIAGSEQYF.

V and J are TRBV29-1 and TRBJ2-1; maybe TRBD1 (6 bases). The CDR3 covers 15 residues. CDR1 is SQVTM and CDR2 is ANQGSEA in the germline V gene. Trimming left V 6 bases short and J 0 bases short, with 15 bases between. The CDR3 is CSVEPQGNSYNEQFF. DNA of the CDR3: TGCAGCGTGGAACCACAGGGTAACTCCTACAATGAGCAGTTCTTC.